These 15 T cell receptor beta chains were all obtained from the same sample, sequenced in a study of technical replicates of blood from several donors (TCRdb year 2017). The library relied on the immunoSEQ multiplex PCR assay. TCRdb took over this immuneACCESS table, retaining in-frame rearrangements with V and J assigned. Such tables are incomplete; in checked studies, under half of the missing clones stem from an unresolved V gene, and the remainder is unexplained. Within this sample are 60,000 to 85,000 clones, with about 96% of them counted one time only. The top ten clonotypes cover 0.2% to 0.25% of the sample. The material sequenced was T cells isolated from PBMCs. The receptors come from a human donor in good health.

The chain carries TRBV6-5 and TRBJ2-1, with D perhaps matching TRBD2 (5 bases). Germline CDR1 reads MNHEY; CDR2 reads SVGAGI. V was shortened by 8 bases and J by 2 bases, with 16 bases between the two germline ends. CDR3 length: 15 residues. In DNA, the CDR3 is TGTGCCAGCGCCCCTGCGGGTACCGCCTACAATGAGCAGTTCTTC. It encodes CASAPAGTAYNEQFF.

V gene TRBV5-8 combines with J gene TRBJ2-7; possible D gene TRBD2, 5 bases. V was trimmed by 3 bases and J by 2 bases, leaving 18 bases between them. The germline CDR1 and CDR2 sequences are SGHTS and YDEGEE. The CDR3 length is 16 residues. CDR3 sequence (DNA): TGTGCCAGCAGCTCCGCAACCGGGGTGGCCCCCTACGAGCAGTACTTC. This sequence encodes CASSSATGVAPYEQYF.

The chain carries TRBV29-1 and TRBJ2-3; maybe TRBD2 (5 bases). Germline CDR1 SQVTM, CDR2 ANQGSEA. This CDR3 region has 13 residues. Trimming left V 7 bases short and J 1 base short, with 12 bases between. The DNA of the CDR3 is TGCAGCGGGTCAGGAGCGGGCACAGATACGCAGTATTTT. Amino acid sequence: CSGSGAGTDTQYF.

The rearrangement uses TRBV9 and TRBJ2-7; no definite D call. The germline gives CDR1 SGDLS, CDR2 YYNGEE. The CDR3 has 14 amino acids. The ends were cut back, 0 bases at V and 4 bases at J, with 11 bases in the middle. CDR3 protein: CASSVDGRQYEQYF. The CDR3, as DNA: TGTGCCAGCAGCGTAGATGGCAGGCAATACGAGCAGTACTTC.

CDR3 residues: CASSPGQGPNTEAFF. The CDR3 DNA reads as TGTGCCAGCAGCCCGGGACAGGGGCCGAACACTGAAGCTTTCTTT. This chain connects TRBV5-6 to TRBJ1-1; TRBD1 matches 10 bases. The trim removed 4 bases at V and 1 base at J, leaving 4 bases unmatched. Germline values: CDR1 SGHDT, CDR2 YYEEEE. The CDR3 has 15 amino acids.

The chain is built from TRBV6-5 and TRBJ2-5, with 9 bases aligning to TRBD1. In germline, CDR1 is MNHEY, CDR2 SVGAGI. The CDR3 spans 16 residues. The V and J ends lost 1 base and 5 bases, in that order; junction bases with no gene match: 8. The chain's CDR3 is CASSYLQNDRGETQYF. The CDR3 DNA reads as TGTGCCAGCAGTTACTTACAAAATGACAGGGGGGAGACCCAGTACTTC.

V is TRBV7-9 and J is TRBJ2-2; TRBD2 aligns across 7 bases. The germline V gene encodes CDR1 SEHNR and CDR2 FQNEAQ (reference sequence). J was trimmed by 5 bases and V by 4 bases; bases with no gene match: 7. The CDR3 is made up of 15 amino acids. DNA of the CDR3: TGTGCCAGCAGCTCCTGGGACTATAATACCGGGGAGCTGTTTTTT. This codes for CASSSWDYNTGELFF.

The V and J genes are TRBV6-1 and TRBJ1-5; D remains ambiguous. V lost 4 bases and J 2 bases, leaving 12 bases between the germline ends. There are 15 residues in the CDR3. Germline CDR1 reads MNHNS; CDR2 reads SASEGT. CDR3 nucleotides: TGTGCCAGCAGTGTGGGCAGGCAGGGCAATCAGCCCCAGCATTTT. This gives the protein CASSVGRQGNQPQHF.

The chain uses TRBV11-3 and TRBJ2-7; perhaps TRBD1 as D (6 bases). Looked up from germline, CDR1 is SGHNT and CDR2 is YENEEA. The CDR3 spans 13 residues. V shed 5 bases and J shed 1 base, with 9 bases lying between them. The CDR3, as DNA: TGTGCCAGCAGCCGAGGACAGTCCTACGAGCAGTACTTC. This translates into CASSRGQSYEQYF.

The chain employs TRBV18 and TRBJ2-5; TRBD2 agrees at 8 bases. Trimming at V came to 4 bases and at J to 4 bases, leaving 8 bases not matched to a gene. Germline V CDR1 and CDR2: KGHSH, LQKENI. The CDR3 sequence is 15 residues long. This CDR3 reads CASSRTSTEGETQYF. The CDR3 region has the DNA TGTGCCAGCTCACGGACTAGCACAGAGGGAGAGACCCAGTACTTC.

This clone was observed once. The CDR3, as DNA: TGCGCCAGCAGCTTGGCCGGAGACGAGCAGTACTTC. Residues: CASSLAGDEQYF. The chain uses TRBV5-1 and TRBJ2-7; no reliable D call. Germline CDR1 and CDR2: SGHRS and YFSETQ. The ends were cut back, 0 bases at V and 5 bases at J, with 6 bases in the middle. CDR3 length equals 12 residues.

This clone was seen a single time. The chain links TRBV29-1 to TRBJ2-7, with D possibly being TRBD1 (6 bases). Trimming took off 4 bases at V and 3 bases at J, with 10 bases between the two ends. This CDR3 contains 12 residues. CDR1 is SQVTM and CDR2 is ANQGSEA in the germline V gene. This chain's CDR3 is CSVVGHLYEQYF. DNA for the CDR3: TGCAGCGTTGTGGGACACCTCTACGAGCAGTACTTC.

CDR3 sequence reads: CATPNPGVQPQHF. The CDR3 nucleotides read TGTGCCACCCCAAACCCGGGGGTCCAGCCCCAGCATTTT. The chain has TRBV5-4 and TRBJ1-5, with a tentative D call TRBD1 (5 bases). The length of the CDR3 is 13 residues. Trimming removed 9 bases at V and 7 bases at J, with 17 bases between. Germline CDR1 SGHNT, CDR2 YYREEE (reference sequence). Variable domain in full (rest from reference TRBV5-4 and TRBJ1-5): ETGVTQSPTHLIKTRGQQVTLRCSSQSGHNTVSWYQQALGQGPQFIFQYYREEENGRGNFPPRFSGLQFPNYSSELNVNALELDDSALYLCATPNPGVQPQHFGDGTRLSIL.

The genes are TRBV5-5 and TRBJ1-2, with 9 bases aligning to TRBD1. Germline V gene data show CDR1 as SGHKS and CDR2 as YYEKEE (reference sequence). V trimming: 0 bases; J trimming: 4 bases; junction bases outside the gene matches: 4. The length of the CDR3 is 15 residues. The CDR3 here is CASSLEGTGSYGYTF. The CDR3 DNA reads TGTGCCAGCAGCTTGGAAGGGACAGGGAGCTATGGCTACACCTTC.

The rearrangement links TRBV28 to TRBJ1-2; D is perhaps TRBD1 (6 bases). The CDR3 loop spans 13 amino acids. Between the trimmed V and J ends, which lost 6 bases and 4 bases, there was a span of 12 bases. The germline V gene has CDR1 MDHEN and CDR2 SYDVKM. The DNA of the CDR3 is TGTGCCAGCAGCCCCGGACAGCTCTATGGCTACACCTTC. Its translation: CASSPGQLYGYTF.